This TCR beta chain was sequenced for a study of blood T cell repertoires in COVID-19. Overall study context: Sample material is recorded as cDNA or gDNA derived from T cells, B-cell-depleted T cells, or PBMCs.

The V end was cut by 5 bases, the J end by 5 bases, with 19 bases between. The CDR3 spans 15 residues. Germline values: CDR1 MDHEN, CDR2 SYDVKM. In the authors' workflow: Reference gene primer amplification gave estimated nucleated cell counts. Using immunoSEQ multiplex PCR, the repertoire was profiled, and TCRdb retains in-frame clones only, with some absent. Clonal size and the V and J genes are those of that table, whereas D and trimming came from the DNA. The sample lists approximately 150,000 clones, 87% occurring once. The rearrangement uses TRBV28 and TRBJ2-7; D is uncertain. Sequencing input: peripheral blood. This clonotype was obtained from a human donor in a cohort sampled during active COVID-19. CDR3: CASSPPPRLSHEQYF. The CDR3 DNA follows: TGTGCCAGCAGTCCTCCCCCCAGGCTTTCCCACGAGCAGTACTTC.